This T cell receptor (beta chain) was sequenced during a study of blood T cell repertoires in COVID-19. Study-wide context: Acute-phase and convalescent COVID-19 samples originated in the United States, Italy and Spain. PBMCs, B-cell-depleted T cells, or T cells were the source of the cDNA or gDNA that made up the material.

Source study methods: Nucleated cell number was recorded as an estimate derived from reference gene primer amplification. Generated by immunoSEQ multiplex PCR, the TCRdb table keeps only in-frame clones and is missing some. That table is the source of V, J and clone size, and D and trimming were worked out from the DNA. The table includes approximately 77,000 clones, 70% to 90% detected once. V shed 3 bases, J shed 0 bases, and the junction held 9 bases outside the gene matches. The CDR3 is 18 amino acids. Germline V lookup: CDR1 KGHDR, CDR2 SFDVKD. In its sample, this clone was seen once. The sequence was obtained from a woman aged 55-70 years with acute or convalescent COVID-19. The chain recombines TRBV24-1 with TRBJ2-3; 9 bases map to TRBD1. The sample taken for sequencing was peripheral blood. CDR3 residues: CATSDIIDRGTSTDTQYF. The CDR3 bases are TGTGCCACCAGTGATATTATAGACAGGGGGACTAGCACAGATACGCAGTATTTT.